This T cell receptor (beta chain) was obtained from a study of blood T cell repertoires in COVID-19. Turning to the study itself: There were acute and convalescent COVID-19 samples, and they came from the United States, Italy and Spain. T cells, B-cell-depleted T cells, or PBMCs supplied cDNA or gDNA.

Clones were read by immunoSEQ multiplex PCR, and TCRdb kept only the in-frame ones, dropping some. The data show 8,400 or so clones, around 92% seen once. This receptor was taken from a woman aged 50 to 65 with active COVID-19. The source material was peripheral blood.

The CDR3 protein is CAGALTSPPYGYTF. Written as DNA, the CDR3 is TGTGCCGGAGCATTGACTTCCCCCCCCTATGGCTACACCTTC. The rearrangement uses TRBV28 and TRBJ1-2; D gene ambiguous. CDR1 is MDHEN and CDR2 is SYDVKM in the germline V gene. V was clipped by 11 bases and J by 4 bases, with 20 bases between them. This CDR3 spans 14 amino acids.